A selection of T cell receptor beta chains follows, all from one sample in a study of blood T cell repertoires in COVID-19. Libraries were prepared by immunoSEQ multiplex PCR; TCRdb keeps only in-frame clonotypes and omits some of them. The data contain some 180,000 clones, around nine tenths of them seen just once; the ten biggest clones take up around 7%. The sample was peripheral blood. These receptors originate from a man in his forties with acute or convalescent COVID-19. CDR3s include the opening cysteine and the closing phenylalanine or tryptophan. Fields, in order: V gene, clone size, J gene, D gene, CDR3 protein, CDR3 DNA. The D gene is left open where the match is weak. Clone size, where shown, is once, few, many, or a class for clones that have expanded.

v_call: TRBV2
clone_size: NA
j_call: TRBJ2-1
d_call: TRBD2
cdr3_aa: CASSDPSGGRSEQFF
cdr3_nt: TGTGCCAGCAGTGACCCTAGCGGGGGGCGGAGTGAGCAGTTCTTC

v_call: TRBV29-1
clone_size: NA
j_call: TRBJ2-7
d_call: NA
cdr3_aa: CSVRRTGYEQYF
cdr3_nt: TGCAGCGTAAGGAGAACCGGCTACGAGCAGTACTTC

v_call: TRBV28
clone_size: NA
j_call: TRBJ2-7
d_call: TRBD1
cdr3_aa: CASSLPTRDSPYEQYF
cdr3_nt: TGTGCCAGCAGTTTACCCACCCGGGACAGCCCCTACGAGCAGTACTTC

v_call: TRBV6-5
clone_size: NA
j_call: TRBJ2-7
d_call: TRBD1
cdr3_aa: CASSYSAVDRGYEQYF
cdr3_nt: TGTGCCAGCAGTTACTCTGCAGTGGACAGGGGCTACGAGCAGTACTTC

v_call: TRBV19
clone_size: NA
j_call: TRBJ1-2
d_call: NA
cdr3_aa: CASIGDSYGYTF
cdr3_nt: TGTGCCAGTATAGGGGATTCCTATGGCTACACCTTC

v_call: TRBV18
clone_size: NA
j_call: TRBJ1-2
d_call: NA
cdr3_aa: CASSVKGQGYGYTF
cdr3_nt: TGTGCCAGCTCAGTTAAAGGGCAGGGGTATGGCTACACCTTC

v_call: TRBV2
clone_size: NA
j_call: TRBJ2-3
d_call: TRBD2
cdr3_aa: CASSELTGGSTDTQYF
cdr3_nt: TGTGCCAGCAGTGAACTAACGGGGGGTAGCACAGATACGCAGTATTTT

v_call: TRBV28
clone_size: few
j_call: TRBJ1-6
d_call: TRBD1
cdr3_aa: CASSLLDRALRNSPLHF
cdr3_nt: TGTGCCAGCAGTCTTCTTGACAGGGCCCTTCGTAATTCACCCCTCCACTTT

v_call: TRBV6-5
clone_size: NA
j_call: TRBJ2-2
d_call: NA
cdr3_aa: CASSRGGTRTGELFF
cdr3_nt: TGTGCCAGCTCAAGGGGGGGTACCCGAACCGGGGAGCTGTTTTTT

v_call: TRBV27
clone_size: NA
j_call: TRBJ2-5
d_call: NA
cdr3_aa: CASSFRETQYF
cdr3_nt: TGTGCCAGCAGTTTTCGAGAGACCCAGTACTTC

v_call: TRBV7-9
clone_size: few
j_call: TRBJ2-7
d_call: NA
cdr3_aa: CASIGHSSYEQYF
cdr3_nt: TGTGCCAGCATTGGACACAGCTCCTACGAGCAGTACTTC

v_call: TRBV27
clone_size: once
j_call: TRBJ1-3
d_call: NA
cdr3_aa: CASSFAGAGNTIYF
cdr3_nt: TGTGCCAGCAGTTTTGCAGGGGCTGGAAACACCATATATTTT

v_call: TRBV29-1
clone_size: once
j_call: TRBJ2-5
d_call: NA
cdr3_aa: CSVGERDKTQYF
cdr3_nt: TGCAGCGTTGGTGAGAGGGATAAGACCCAGTACTTC

v_call: TRBV11-2
clone_size: NA
j_call: TRBJ2-7
d_call: NA
cdr3_aa: CASSLDNGSEQYF
cdr3_nt: TGTGCCAGCAGCTTAGACAACGGGAGCGAGCAGTACTTC

v_call: TRBV19
clone_size: NA
j_call: TRBJ2-5
d_call: TRBD1
cdr3_aa: CASSIFHQQGSPETQYF
cdr3_nt: TGTGCCAGTAGTATTTTCCATCAACAGGGGAGTCCAGAGACCCAGTACTTC

v_call: TRBV18
clone_size: few
j_call: TRBJ1-1
d_call: NA
cdr3_aa: CASSPYSQRAMNTEAFF
cdr3_nt: TGTGCCAGCTCACCATACAGCCAGAGAGCCATGAACACTGAAGCTTTCTTT

v_call: TRBV5-6
clone_size: NA
j_call: TRBJ1-2
d_call: NA
cdr3_aa: CASSLKEKGINYGYTF
cdr3_nt: TGTGCCAGCAGCTTGAAGGAAAAGGGGATTAACTATGGCTACACCTTC

v_call: TRBV6-6
clone_size: NA
j_call: TRBJ1-2
d_call: NA
cdr3_aa: CASSRRLGGGGYTF
cdr3_nt: TGTGCCAGCAGTCGACGGCTTGGGGGCGGAGGCTACACCTTC

v_call: TRBV19
clone_size: NA
j_call: TRBJ2-7
d_call: TRBD1
cdr3_aa: CASRDRGRYEQYF
cdr3_nt: TGTGCCAGTAGGGACAGGGGGCGTTACGAGCAGTACTTC

v_call: TRBV5-1
clone_size: NA
j_call: TRBJ2-2
d_call: TRBD1
cdr3_aa: CASSPGTGGTGELFF
cdr3_nt: TGCGCCAGCAGCCCTGGGACAGGGGGGACCGGGGAGCTGTTTTTT

v_call: TRBV18
clone_size: NA
j_call: TRBJ2-2
d_call: TRBD2
cdr3_aa: CASSPYASGPGELFF
cdr3_nt: TGTGCCAGCTCACCATACGCTAGCGGGCCCGGGGAGCTGTTTTTT

v_call: TRBV28
clone_size: NA
j_call: TRBJ1-1
d_call: TRBD1
cdr3_aa: CASSSYDRANTEAFF
cdr3_nt: TGTGCCAGCAGTTCCTATGACAGGGCGAACACTGAAGCTTTCTTT

v_call: TRBV6-5
clone_size: once
j_call: TRBJ1-2
d_call: NA
cdr3_aa: CASSRDNGFYGYTF
cdr3_nt: TGTGCCAGCAGTCGGGACAACGGGTTCTATGGCTACACCTTC

v_call: TRBV10-3
clone_size: NA
j_call: TRBJ1-2
d_call: TRBD1
cdr3_aa: CASGQGNDGGYTF
cdr3_nt: TGTGCCAGCGGACAGGGTAACGATGGTGGCTACACCTTC

v_call: TRBV9
clone_size: NA
j_call: TRBJ1-3
d_call: NA
cdr3_aa: CASSQVGTFGNTIYF
cdr3_nt: TGTGCCAGCAGCCAAGTCGGGACTTTCGGAAACACCATATATTTT

v_call: TRBV19
clone_size: few
j_call: TRBJ1-2
d_call: NA
cdr3_aa: CASFGRSSYGYTF
cdr3_nt: TGTGCCAGTTTTGGTAGGAGTTCTTATGGCTACACCTTC